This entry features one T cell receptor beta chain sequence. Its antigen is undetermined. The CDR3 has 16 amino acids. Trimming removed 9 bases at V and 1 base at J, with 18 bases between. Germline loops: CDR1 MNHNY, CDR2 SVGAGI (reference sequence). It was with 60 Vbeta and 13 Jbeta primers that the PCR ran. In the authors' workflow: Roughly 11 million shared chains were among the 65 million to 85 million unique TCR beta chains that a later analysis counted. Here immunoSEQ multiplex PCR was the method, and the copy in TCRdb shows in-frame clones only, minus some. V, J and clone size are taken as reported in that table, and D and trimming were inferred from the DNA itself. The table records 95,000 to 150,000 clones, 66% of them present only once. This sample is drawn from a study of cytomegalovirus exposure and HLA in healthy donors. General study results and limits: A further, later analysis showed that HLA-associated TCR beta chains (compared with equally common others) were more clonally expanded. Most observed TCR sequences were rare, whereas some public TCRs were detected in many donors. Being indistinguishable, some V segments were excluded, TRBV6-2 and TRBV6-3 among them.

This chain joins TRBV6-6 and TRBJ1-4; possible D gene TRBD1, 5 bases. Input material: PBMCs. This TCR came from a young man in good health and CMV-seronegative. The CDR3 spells CASSGGGVETNEKLFF. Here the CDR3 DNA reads TGTGCCAGTTCGGGGGGAGGGGTTGAAACTAATGAAAAACTGTTTTTT.